Sequencing of this T cell receptor beta chain was carried out in a study of CD8 T cells in ankylosing spondylitis. Study results and caveats: The study identified a TCR beta motif of several highly homologous variants that appeared characteristic of ankylosing spondylitis blood. Reactive arthritis synovial fluid and blood were previously reported to contain some motif variants.

TCRdb reanalysed the 5' RACE reads using MiXCR and keeps one entry per CDR3 protein. The sample has about 200,000 distinct CDR3 sequences, about 7% seen once; the top ten hold 14%. V lost 3 bases, J lost 7 bases, and 7 bases stayed unmatched. There are 14 residues in the CDR3. Germline CDR1 and CDR2: SGHRS and YFSETQ. This clonotype was counted a few times. Its antigen is unknown. The V and J genes are TRBV5-1 and TRBJ1-2; 9 positions match TRBD1. The sequence came from a male donor with ankylosing spondylitis. The sample consisted of blood, either unsorted or a sorted T cell fraction (not recorded which). The CDR3 region is CASSSQQGAGGYTF. The CDR3 DNA reads TGCGCCAGCAGCTCGCAACAGGGGGCAGGTGGCTACACCTTC. Full variable domain (missing parts from reference TRBV5-1 and TRBJ1-2): KAGVTQTPRYLIKTRGQQVTLSCSPISGHRSVSWYQQTPGQGLQFLFEYFSETQRNKGNFPGRFSGRQFSNSRSEMNVSTLELGDSALYLCASSSQQGAGGYTFGSGTRLTVV.